The 19 T cell receptor beta chains below were found in one sample sequenced in a study of metastatic and nonmetastatic thyroid tumors. Every patient underwent thyroid surgery untreated. TCRdb re-analyzed the PCR reads using MiXCR. The repertoire holds about 90,000 clones, around 9.1% seen once, with more than 8% in the top ten. The sample comprised blood. The receptors here all came from a female donor with papillary thyroid cancer or a benign thyroid nodule (not recorded which). Some clones in this sample may be carry-over from other donors' samples.

This clone was recorded at least ten times. The chain combines TRBV15 with TRBJ2-2; D is undetermined. CDR1 and CDR2 from the germline V gene are LNHNV and YYDKDF (reference sequence). The germline V and J ends were trimmed by 3 bases and 7 bases, with 9 bases remaining between them. This CDR3 has 13 amino acids. The CDR3 DNA is TGTGCCACCAGCAGCGCAATAGGCGGGGAGCTGTTTTTT. Its translation: CATSSAIGGELFF.

Points on this clone: A much larger clone lies one base from this, so it may be a read error. At the DNA level, this CDR3 is encoded by other sequences in the same sample as well. This chain links TRBV12-3 or TRBV12-4 with TRBJ1-4; D gene unclear. There are 16 residues in the CDR3. Trimming took 4 bases from V and 1 from J, leaving 13 bases between them. CDR3 bases: TGTGCCAGCAGTTCACAAGGCGCAGGAACTAATGAAAAACTGTTTTTT. As protein: CASSSQGAGTNEKLFF.

This clone has ten or more counts. J is TRBJ2-5 and V is TRBV5-6; either TRBD1 or TRBD2 may fit D (5 bases each). V dropped 0 bases and J dropped 7 bases, with 13 bases sitting between them. The CDR3 runs 14 residues. Per germline, CDR1 SGHDT and CDR2 YYEEEE. CDR3 bases: TGTGCCAGCAGCTTGGGTGACGGGGCAGGGACCCAGTACTTC. Amino acid sequence: CASSLGDGAGTQYF.

This clone occurred many times. V gene TRBV28 combines with J gene TRBJ2-2, with 8 bases matching TRBD1. V dropped 3 bases and J dropped 5; count of bases not matched to a gene: 8. CDR3 length: 16 amino acids. CDR1 MDHEN and CDR2 SYDVKM come from the germline V gene. CDR3 protein: CASSFQSRGRTGELFF. In nucleotides, the CDR3 is TGTGCCAGCAGTTTTCAATCCAGGGGGCGTACCGGGGAGCTGTTTTTT.

Comment on this clone: At one of its ends the junction is not consistent with the germline gene, which may arise from a read error. The chain uses TRBV6-1 and TRBJ2-2; TRBD1 might be the D (6 bases). Germline CDR1 and CDR2: MNHNS and SASEGT. The CDR3 is made up of 15 amino acids. Here the CDR3 reads CASSEKSGAYGEPFF. In DNA form, the CDR3 reads TGTGCCAGCAGTGAAAAGTCAGGGGCCTACGGGGAGCCGTTTTTT.

This clone was picked up many times. The J gene is TRBJ2-3, the V gene TRBV10-3, with D unresolved. The germline V gene has CDR1 ENHRY and CDR2 SYGVKD. This CDR3 has 13 residues. V lost 2 bases and J lost 1, with 4 bases in between. CDR3 loop: CAISERGTDTQYF. CDR3 DNA sequence: TGTGCCATCAGTGAGAGGGGCACAGATACGCAGTATTTT.

This clone was counted many times. The chain is built from TRBV7-2 and TRBJ1-6; a possible D gene is TRBD1 (5 bases). Looked up from germline, CDR1 is SGHTA and CDR2 is FQGNSA. V was shortened by 4 bases and J by 0 bases, with 7 bases between the two germline ends. This CDR3 region has 15 residues. The CDR3 sequence: CASSSGRSYNSPLHF. The CDR3 coding sequence is TGTGCCAGCAGCTCGGGACGCTCCTATAATTCACCCCTCCACTTT. The full variable domain, its missing parts supplied by reference TRBV7-2 and TRBJ1-6, is GAGVSQSPSNKVTEKGKDVELRCDPISGHTALYWYRQSLGQGLEFLIYFQGNSAPDKSGLPSDRFSAERTGGSVSTLTIQRTQQEDSAVYLCASSSGRSYNSPLHFGNGTRLTVT.

This clone was recorded a few times. The V and J genes are TRBV20-1 and TRBJ1-2, with a possible D match to TRBD1 (5 bases). Per germline, CDR1 DFQATT and CDR2 SNEGSKA (reference sequence). V was trimmed by 3 bases and J by 1 base, leaving 15 bases between them. The CDR3 spans 15 residues. CDR3 in DNA: TGCAGTGCTAGTGAATTTGGGGGGTTTAACTATGGCTACACCTTC. This codes for CSASEFGGFNYGYTF.

A few counts support this clone. The gene calls are TRBV9 and TRBJ1-6; no clear D gene. CDR1 is SGDLS, CDR2 YYNGEE, per germline. The CDR3 consists of 14 residues. Trimming stripped 0 bases from V and 11 bases from J, with 12 bases between. This CDR3 reads CASSVDENGTPLHF. In DNA form, the CDR3 reads TGTGCCAGCAGCGTAGACGAAAATGGGACACCCCTCCACTTT.

This clone was observed many times. The rearrangement links TRBV7-2 to TRBJ1-5; D may be TRBD1 (6 bases). Germline-derived CDR1 and CDR2 are SGHTA and FQGNSA. CDR3 length: 15 residues. V was shortened by 6 bases and J by 6 bases, with 18 bases between the two germline ends. This CDR3 is CASSWGGSGAQPQHF. Here the CDR3 DNA reads TGTGCCAGCAGTTGGGGTGGGTCGGGGGCTCAGCCCCAGCATTTT.

This clone was counted many times. The chain uses TRBV15 and TRBJ2-1; D perhaps matches TRBD2 (7 bases). V lost 5 bases, J lost 3 bases, and 14 bases lay in between. Germline V CDR1 and CDR2: LNHNV, YYDKDF (reference sequence). This CDR3 is built from 15 residues. The CDR3 DNA follows: TGTGCCACCAGCGCCGCGGGGGCCGACTACAATGAGCAGTTCTTC. It is translated as CATSAAGADYNEQFF.

This clone has a count of ten or more. The rearrangement uses TRBV4-2 and TRBJ2-1; D tentatively reads TRBD1 or TRBD2 (5 bases each). V lost 4 bases and J 6 bases, leaving 16 bases between the germline ends. This CDR3 has 15 residues. CDR1 LGHNA and CDR2 YNFKEQ come from the germline V gene. Written as DNA, the CDR3 is TGTGCCAGCAGCCCCTTCGTGACCGGGGCCAATGAGCAGTTCTTC. It encodes CASSPFVTGANEQFF.

At least ten counts were recorded for this clone. This chain joins TRBV5-1 and TRBJ2-1, with D tentatively TRBD2 (6 bases). The CDR3 is 14 residues long. The V gene lost 1 base and the J gene lost 6 bases, with 11 bases spanning the gap. From germline, CDR1 is SGHRS and CDR2 YFSETQ. CDR3 in DNA: TGCGCCAGCAGCTTGAACGTGGGGGGCAATGAGCAGTTCTTC. Protein product: CASSLNVGGNEQFF. Variable domain in full (rest from reference TRBV5-1 and TRBJ2-1): KAGVTQTPRYLIKTRGQQVTLSCSPISGHRSVSWYQQTPGQGLQFLFEYFSETQRNKGNFPGRFSGRQFSNSRSEMNVSTLELGDSALYLCASSLNVGGNEQFFGPGTRLTVL.

This chain joins TRBV24-1 and TRBJ1-2; D gene ambiguous. The CDR3 is 13 amino acids. Trimming left V 4 bases short and J 8 bases short, with 13 bases between. In germline, CDR1 is KGHDR, CDR2 SFDVKD. For the CDR3, the DNA is TGTGCCACCAGTGACCCGGGTCGTCGAGGCTACACCTTC. Translated: CATSDPGRRGYTF.

This clone was detected ten times or more. The rearrangement uses TRBV9 and TRBJ2-7, with 10 bases aligning to TRBD2. CDR3 length equals 15 residues. Germline CDR1 and CDR2: SGDLS and YYNGEE. Trimming at V came to 4 bases and at J to 2 bases, leaving 6 bases not matched to a gene. CDR3 DNA sequence: TGTGCCAGCAGCTCCACTAGCGGGGTCCCCTACGAGCAGTACTTC. Translating it yields CASSSTSGVPYEQYF.

Notes on this clone: Given a much more abundant clone one base away, this may be a read error. This chain joins TRBV28 and TRBJ2-2; TRBD2 might be the D (5 bases). This CDR3 is built from 13 residues. CDR1 and CDR2 from the germline V gene are MDHEN and SYDVKM. V dropped 6 bases and J dropped 6 bases, with 11 bases sitting between them. The CDR3 loop reads CASSLRGPGELFF. In DNA, the CDR3 is TGTGCCAGCAGCCTCCGGGGTCCCGGGGAGCTGTTTTTT.

This clone was counted only a few times. V and J are TRBV12-3 or TRBV12-4 and TRBJ1-2; 10 bases map to TRBD1. The CDR3 length is 15 residues. After removal of 6 bases from V and 5 bases from J, the junction contained 9 bases not matched to a gene. The CDR3: CASSFSGQGTYGYTF. CDR3 coding DNA: TGTGCCAGCAGCTTCTCGGGACAGGGGACATATGGCTACACCTTC.

This clone was seen ten or more times. The chain combines TRBV18 with TRBJ2-7; 7 bases map to TRBD1. Germline V lookup: CDR1 KGHSH, CDR2 LQKENI. Trimming cost V 8 bases and J 1 base; bases outside gene matches: 5. The CDR3 loop spans 13 amino acids. The CDR3 coding sequence is TGTGCCAGCCAAGGACAGGCTTCCTACGAGCAGTACTTC. It is translated as CASQGQASYEQYF.

The chain combines TRBV12-3 or TRBV12-4 with TRBJ1-5; D might be TRBD1 (5 bases). There are 17 residues in the CDR3. Trimming cost V 6 bases and J 5 bases, with 23 bases left between them. CDR3 in amino acids: CASSPLVGVAGDQPQHF. The CDR3 DNA reads TGTGCCAGCAGCCCCCTGGTGGGGGTCGCGGGGGATCAGCCCCAGCATTTT.